A single T cell receptor (beta chain) is shown here with its context. Its target is not known. Germline loops: CDR1 MGHDK, CDR2 SYGVNS. The CDR3 length is 17 residues. The ends lost 4 bases at V and 2 bases at J; junction bases unmatched: 7. These data originate in a study of cytomegalovirus exposure and HLA in healthy donors. The protocol was immunoSEQ multiplex PCR, while the TCRdb copy is restricted to in-frame clones and leaves out a portion. The table records roughly 120,000 clones, around 88% of them present only once. Study-wide results and caveats: Investigators reported some 150 TCR beta chains as tied to cytomegalovirus.

The chain joins TRBV25-1 to TRBJ2-2, with 10 bases lining up with TRBD1. This sequence was found in a man younger than 35 in good health and CMV-seronegative. Sequences were obtained from PBMCs. Here the CDR3 reads CASSVGTGDFNTGELFF. The CDR3 DNA reads as TGTGCCAGCAGTGTCGGGACAGGGGATTTCAACACCGGGGAGCTGTTTTTT.